This T cell receptor beta chain was recovered during a study of CD8+ T cells in alopecia areata. Isolated RNA was reverse transcribed into cDNA used as the sequencing template. Here immunoSEQ multiplex PCR was the method, and the copy in TCRdb shows in-frame clones only, minus some. Of about 150,000 clones detected, around 47% appear once; the ten largest clones hold 6.5% to 7.5%. Germline-derived CDR1 and CDR2 are MDHEN and SYDVKM. This CDR3 has 15 residues. Trimming took 7 bases from V and 0 from J, leaving 13 bases between them. Regarding the study as a whole: TCRs were shared less clearly across patients than in mice, possibly for HLA-related reasons.

This clone has just a few counts. Its antigen is unknown. The gene calls are TRBV28 and TRBJ1-3; a weak D match, TRBD1 (5 bases). The material sequenced was CD4+ T cells sorted from blood. This receptor was taken from a human donor with alopecia areata. DNA for the CDR3: TGTGCCAGCACTGATGGGGGATACTCTGGAAACACCATATATTTT. It specifies CASTDGGYSGNTIYF.